This TCR beta chain is from a study of identical twins (dated by TCRdb to 2016 to 2018). With respect to the entire study: To test whether fetal clonotypes persist, the study used deep sequencing on TCR alpha and beta repertoires from monozygotic twins, unrelated adults of various ages, and cord blood. To rule out contamination, replicate twin experiments were performed at different times with different library preparation protocols. Beyond this particular receptor, the publication reports: Invariant T cells such as MAIT and iNKT could partly confound zero-insertion analyses, though diverse VJ usage argued against this for most clonotypes. Out-of-frame TCR alpha sharing in monozygotic twins was systematically underestimated by recombination models, whereas sharing between unrelated individuals was in agreement with the recombination models. Out-of-frame TCR alpha sequences shared between twins showed an excess of low generation-probability sequences compared with coincidental sharing between unrelated individuals. Conclusions relied on cross-sectional statistical analysis, since the same donors could not be followed over many years. Abundant cord blood beta clonotypes had fewer insertions, young adult naive repertoires showed a similar but weaker trend, and memory repertoires showed no such trend. In beta out-of-frame sequences, excess twin sharing was weaker, because having fewer shared sequences lowered the signal-to-noise ratio.

This clonotype has ten or more counts. It has no known antigen specificity. No much larger clone exists at a distance of one base, and base qualities are not known. Libraries were built with 5' RACE. The reads were generated on an Illumina HiSeq 2000. A universal primer binding site was added through template switching, and the final cDNA carried a unique molecular identifier so that TCR cDNA molecules could be counted accurately. Specific primers in the conserved constant-segment region were used to synthesize first-strand cDNA for the TCR alpha and beta chains. Each cDNA library was double barcoded, with a SMART-Mk sample barcode plus Illumina barcodes, to control for contamination. Two successive PCR steps introduced TruSeq adapter sequences along with Illumina sample barcodes. TCR alpha and beta cDNA libraries were sequenced on the Illumina HiSeq platform with custom primers. On the authors' methods: MiGEC was used to process raw reads and extract unique molecular identifiers, and MiXCR was used to find CDR3 positions. Recombination models were inferred per individual with the repgenHMM and IGoR tools using an EM algorithm. Shared clonotypes were analyzed with the tcR package in R, and sharing was normalized by the product of cloneset sizes. Out-of-frame nonproductive sequences were analyzed to study raw recombination free of thymic and clonal selection effects. The public reads were quality trimmed at Q25 with fastp and then assembled into clones with MiXCR by TCRdb, keeping productive beta chains. Rows merge per CDR3 protein into single entries with the most common DNA and genes. These V and J calls rely on TCRdb rather than the paper's analysis. This sample holds under 250,000 distinct CDR3 sequences; about 12% were observed only once. Together, the top ten hold roughly 3.7% of the sample.

According to the germline V gene, CDR1 reads MNHEY and CDR2 reads SVGEGT. The CDR3 runs 16 amino acids, cysteine and phenylalanine included. The CDR3 DNA has 48 bases and is translated from base 1. V is shortened by 10 bases, J by 1 base, and the region joining them spans 20 bases. Only healthy Caucasian donors were included. Three pairs of female monozygotic twins, all aged roughly 18 to 29 years, were included in the twin cohort. Miltenyi CD45RO+ enrichment and human naive T-cell isolation kits were used to isolate memory (CD45RO+) and naive T cells from PBMC. The data also belong to a second study, concerning yellow fever vaccine responses in identical twins. The second study also describes: According to the authors, in identical twins the way T cells responded to vaccination appeared partly convergent and partly personalized. Focusing on identical twins, the study followed the T cell clones that responded to the vaccine, and did so with precision.

Sequences were obtained from memory (CD45RO+) T cells sorted from blood. The cell subset or site label of this sample denotes: CD45RO+ enriched T cells. The TCR sequence derives from a woman aged 18 to 35 in good health. This chain joins TRBV6-2 or TRBV6-3 to TRBJ2-1; the D gene is perhaps TRBD2, on 5 matching bases. The CDR3 region reads CATAKDPSGSYNEQFF. The DNA sequence is as follows: TGTGCCACCGCCAAAGATCCGAGCGGATCCTACAATGAGCAGTTCTTC.